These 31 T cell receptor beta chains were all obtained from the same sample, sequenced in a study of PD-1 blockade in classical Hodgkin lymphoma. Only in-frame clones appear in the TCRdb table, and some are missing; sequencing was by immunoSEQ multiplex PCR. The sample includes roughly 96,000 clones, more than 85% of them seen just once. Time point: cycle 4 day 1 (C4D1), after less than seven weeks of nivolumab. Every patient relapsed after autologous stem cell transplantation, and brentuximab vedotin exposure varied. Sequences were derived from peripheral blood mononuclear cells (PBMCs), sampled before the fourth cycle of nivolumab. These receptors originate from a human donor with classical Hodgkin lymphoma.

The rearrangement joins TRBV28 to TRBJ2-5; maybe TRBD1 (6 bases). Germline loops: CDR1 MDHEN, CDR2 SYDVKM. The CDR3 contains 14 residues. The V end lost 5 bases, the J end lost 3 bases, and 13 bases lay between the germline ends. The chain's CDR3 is CASSPGQFKETQYF. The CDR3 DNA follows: TGTGCCAGCAGTCCTGGACAGTTTAAAGAGACCCAGTACTTC. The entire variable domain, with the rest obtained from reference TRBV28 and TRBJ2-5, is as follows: DVKVTQSSRYLVKRTGEKVFLECVQDMDHENMFWYRQDPGLGLRLIYFSYDVKMKEKGDIPEGYSVSREKKERFSLILESASTNQTSMYLCASSPGQFKETQYFGPGTRLLVL.

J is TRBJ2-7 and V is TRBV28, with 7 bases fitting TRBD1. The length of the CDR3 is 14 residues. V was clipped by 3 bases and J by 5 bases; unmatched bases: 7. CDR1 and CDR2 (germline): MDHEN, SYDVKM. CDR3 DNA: TGTGCCAGCAGTTTCGCAGGGGGTTGGAACGAGCAGTACTTC. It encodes CASSFAGGWNEQYF.

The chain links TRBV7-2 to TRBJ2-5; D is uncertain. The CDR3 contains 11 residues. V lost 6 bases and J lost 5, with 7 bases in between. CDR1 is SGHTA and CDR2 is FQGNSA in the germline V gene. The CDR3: CASRYGETQYF. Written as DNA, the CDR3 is TGTGCCAGCAGATACGGTGAGACCCAGTACTTC.

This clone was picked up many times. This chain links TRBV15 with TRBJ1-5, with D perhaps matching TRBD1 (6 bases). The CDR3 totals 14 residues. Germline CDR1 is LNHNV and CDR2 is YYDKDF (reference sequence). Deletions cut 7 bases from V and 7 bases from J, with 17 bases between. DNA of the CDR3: TGTGCCACCACTAGCAGGGGACTTCGGCAGCCCCAGCATTTT. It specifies CATTSRGLRQPQHF.

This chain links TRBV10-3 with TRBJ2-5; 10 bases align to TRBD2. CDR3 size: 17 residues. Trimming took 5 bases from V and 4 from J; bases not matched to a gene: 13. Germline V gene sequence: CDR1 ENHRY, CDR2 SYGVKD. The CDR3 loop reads CAISSQREGPGGETQYF. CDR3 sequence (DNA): TGTGCCATCAGTTCTCAGCGGGAGGGCCCGGGTGGAGAGACCCAGTACTTC.

This CDR3 reads CASSRDPPSHYNEQFF. The CDR3 DNA follows: TGCGCCAGCAGCCGGGACCCCCCAAGCCATTACAATGAGCAGTTCTTC. The chain combines TRBV5-1 with TRBJ2-1, with D possibly being TRBD1 or TRBD2 (5 bases each). Per the germline V gene, CDR1 is SGHRS and CDR2 is YFSETQ. CDR3 length equals 16 residues. Deletions cut 4 bases from V and 4 bases from J, with 18 bases between.

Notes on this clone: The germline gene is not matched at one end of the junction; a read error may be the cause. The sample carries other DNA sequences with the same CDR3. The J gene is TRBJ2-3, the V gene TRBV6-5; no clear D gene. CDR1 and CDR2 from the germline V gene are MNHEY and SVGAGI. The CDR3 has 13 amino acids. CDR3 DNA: TGTGCCAGCAGTTACTACCGCACAGATACGCAATATTTT. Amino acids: CASSYYRTDTQYF.

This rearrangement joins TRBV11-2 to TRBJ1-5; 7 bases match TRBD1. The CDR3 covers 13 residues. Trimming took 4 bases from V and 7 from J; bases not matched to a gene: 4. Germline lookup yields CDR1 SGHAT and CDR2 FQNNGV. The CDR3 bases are TGTGCCAGCAGCTATCACAGGGGACAGCCCCAGCATTTT. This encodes CASSYHRGQPQHF.

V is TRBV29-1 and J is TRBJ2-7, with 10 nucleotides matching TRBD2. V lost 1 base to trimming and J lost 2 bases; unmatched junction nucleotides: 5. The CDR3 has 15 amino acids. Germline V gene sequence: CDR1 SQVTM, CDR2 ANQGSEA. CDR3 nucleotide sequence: TGCAGCGTTGAAGGGCTAGCGGGAGATCCCTACGAGCAGTACTTC. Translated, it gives CSVEGLAGDPYEQYF.

CDR3 in amino acids: CASSETGGRYEQYF. As DNA, the CDR3 is TGCGCCAGCAGTGAGACAGGGGGCAGGTACGAGCAGTACTTC. The chain links TRBV10-1 to TRBJ2-7; 9 bases align to TRBD1. With 2 bases clipped from V and 4 bases from J, the junction kept 3 bases outside the gene matches. Germline assignment: CDR1 WNHNN and CDR2 SYGVQD (reference sequence). This CDR3 is 14 amino acids long.

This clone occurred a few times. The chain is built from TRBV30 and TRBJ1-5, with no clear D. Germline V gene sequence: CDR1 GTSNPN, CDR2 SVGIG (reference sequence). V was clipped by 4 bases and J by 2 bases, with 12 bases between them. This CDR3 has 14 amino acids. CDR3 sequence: CAWTGGWGNQPQHF. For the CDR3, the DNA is TGTGCCTGGACCGGCGGCTGGGGCAATCAGCCCCAGCATTTT.

Here the CDR3 DNA reads TGTGCCAGTATTTATGGCAGGGCGGGAAACACCGGGGAGCTGTTTTTT. It is translated as CASIYGRAGNTGELFF. The chain combines TRBV2 with TRBJ2-2; TRBD2 is a possible D gene (6 bases). V was clipped by 9 bases and J by 2 bases, with 19 bases between them. Germline CDR1 SNHLY, CDR2 FYNNEI. The CDR3 is 16 amino acids.

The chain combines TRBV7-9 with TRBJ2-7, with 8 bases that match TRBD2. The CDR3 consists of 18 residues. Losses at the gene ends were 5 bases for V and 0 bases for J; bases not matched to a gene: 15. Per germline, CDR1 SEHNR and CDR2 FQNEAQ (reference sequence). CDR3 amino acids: CASSRTTSGVQISYEQYF. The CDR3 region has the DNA TGTGCCAGCAGCCGGACAACTAGCGGAGTGCAGATCTCCTACGAGCAGTACTTC.

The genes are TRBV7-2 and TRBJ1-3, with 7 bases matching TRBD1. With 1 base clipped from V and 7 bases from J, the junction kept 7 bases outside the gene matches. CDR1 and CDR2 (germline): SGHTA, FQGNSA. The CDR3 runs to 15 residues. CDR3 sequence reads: CASSLERGLANTIYF. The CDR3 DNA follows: TGTGCCAGCAGCTTAGAGAGGGGGCTCGCGAACACCATATATTTT.

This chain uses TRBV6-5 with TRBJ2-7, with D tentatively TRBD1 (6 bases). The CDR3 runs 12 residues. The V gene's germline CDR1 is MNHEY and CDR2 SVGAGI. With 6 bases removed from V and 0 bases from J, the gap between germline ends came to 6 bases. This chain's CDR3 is CASRDSSYEQYF. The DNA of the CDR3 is TGTGCCAGCAGGGACAGCTCCTACGAGCAGTACTTC.

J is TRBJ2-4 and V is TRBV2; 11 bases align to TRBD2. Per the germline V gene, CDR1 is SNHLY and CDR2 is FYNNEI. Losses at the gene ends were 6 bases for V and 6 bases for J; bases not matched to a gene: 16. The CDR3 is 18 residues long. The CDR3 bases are TGTGCCAGCAGCCATACCCCGACTAGCGGGACGGTCTCAAACATTCAGTACTTC. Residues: CASSHTPTSGTVSNIQYF.

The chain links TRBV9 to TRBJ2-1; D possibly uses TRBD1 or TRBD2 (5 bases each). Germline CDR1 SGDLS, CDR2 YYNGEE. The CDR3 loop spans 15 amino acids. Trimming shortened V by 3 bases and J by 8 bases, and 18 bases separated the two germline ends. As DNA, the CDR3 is TGTGCCAGCAGCGGAAACAGGTCTAGGACTCATGAGCAGTTCTTC. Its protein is CASSGNRSRTHEQFF.

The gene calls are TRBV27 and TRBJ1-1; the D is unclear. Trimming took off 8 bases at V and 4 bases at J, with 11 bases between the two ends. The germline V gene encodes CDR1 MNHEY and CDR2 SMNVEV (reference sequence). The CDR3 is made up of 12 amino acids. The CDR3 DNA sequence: TGTGCCAGCGTAACGTCTGGCACTGAAGCTTTCTTT. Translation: CASVTSGTEAFF.

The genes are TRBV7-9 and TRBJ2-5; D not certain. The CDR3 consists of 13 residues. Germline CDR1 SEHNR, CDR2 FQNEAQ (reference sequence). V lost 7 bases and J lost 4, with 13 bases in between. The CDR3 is CASTDDFRETQYF. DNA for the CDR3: TGTGCCAGCACCGATGACTTCAGAGAGACCCAGTACTTC.

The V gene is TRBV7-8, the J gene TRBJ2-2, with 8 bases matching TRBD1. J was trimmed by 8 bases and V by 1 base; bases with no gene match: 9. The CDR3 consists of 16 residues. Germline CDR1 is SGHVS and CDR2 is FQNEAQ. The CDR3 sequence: CASSLGQGRSSGELFF. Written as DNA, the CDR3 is TGTGCCAGCAGCTTAGGACAGGGGCGTTCATCTGGGGAGCTGTTTTTT.

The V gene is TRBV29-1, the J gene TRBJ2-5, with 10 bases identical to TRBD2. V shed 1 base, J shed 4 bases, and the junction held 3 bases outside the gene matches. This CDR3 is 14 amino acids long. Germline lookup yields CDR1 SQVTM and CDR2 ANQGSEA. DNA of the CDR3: TGCAGCGTTGAAGGCCCTAGCGGGAGAGAGACCCAGTACTTC. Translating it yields CSVEGPSGRETQYF.

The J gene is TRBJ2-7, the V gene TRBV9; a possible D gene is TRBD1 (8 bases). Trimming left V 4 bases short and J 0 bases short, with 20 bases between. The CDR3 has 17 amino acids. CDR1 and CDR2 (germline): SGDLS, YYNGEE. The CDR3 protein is CASSQGASGGPSYEQYF. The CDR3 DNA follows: TGTGCCAGCAGCCAGGGGGCTAGCGGAGGCCCCTCCTACGAGCAGTACTTC.

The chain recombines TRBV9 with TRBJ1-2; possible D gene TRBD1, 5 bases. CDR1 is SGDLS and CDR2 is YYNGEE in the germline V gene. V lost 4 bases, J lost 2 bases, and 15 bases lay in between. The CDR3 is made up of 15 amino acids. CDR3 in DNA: TGTGCCAGCAGCTCATCCGGGACGGAGAACTATGGCTACACCTTC. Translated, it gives CASSSSGTENYGYTF.

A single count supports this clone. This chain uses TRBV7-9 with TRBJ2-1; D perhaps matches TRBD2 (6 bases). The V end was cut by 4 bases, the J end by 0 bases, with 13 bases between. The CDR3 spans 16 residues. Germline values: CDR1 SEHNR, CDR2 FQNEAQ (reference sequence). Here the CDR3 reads CASSWSGPSSYNEQFF. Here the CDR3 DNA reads TGTGCCAGCAGCTGGAGCGGGCCGAGCTCCTACAATGAGCAGTTCTTC.

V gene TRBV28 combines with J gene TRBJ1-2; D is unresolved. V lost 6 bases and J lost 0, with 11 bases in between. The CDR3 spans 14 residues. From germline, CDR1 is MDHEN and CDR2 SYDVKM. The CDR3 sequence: CASSRDPANYGYTF. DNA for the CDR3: TGTGCCAGCAGCCGAGACCCGGCTAACTATGGCTACACCTTC.

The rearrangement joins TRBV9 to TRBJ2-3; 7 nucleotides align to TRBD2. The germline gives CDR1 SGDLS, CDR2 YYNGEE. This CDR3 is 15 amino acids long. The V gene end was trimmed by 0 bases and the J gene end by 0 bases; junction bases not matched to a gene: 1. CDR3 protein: CASSVGAGSTDTQYF. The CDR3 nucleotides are TGTGCCAGCAGCGTAGGAGCGGGAAGCACAGATACGCAGTATTTT.

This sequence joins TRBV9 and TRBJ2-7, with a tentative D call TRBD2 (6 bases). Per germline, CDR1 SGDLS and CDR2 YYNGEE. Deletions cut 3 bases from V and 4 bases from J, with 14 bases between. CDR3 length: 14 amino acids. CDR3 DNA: TGTGCCAGCAGCGCTCAAGTTGGAGGGTACGAGCAGTACTTC. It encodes CASSAQVGGYEQYF.

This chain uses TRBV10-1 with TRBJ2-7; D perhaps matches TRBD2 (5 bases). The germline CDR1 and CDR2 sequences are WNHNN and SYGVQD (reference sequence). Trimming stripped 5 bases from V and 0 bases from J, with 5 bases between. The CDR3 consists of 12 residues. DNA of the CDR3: TGCGCCAGCAGTACTAGCTCCTACGAGCAGTACTTC. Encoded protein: CASSTSSYEQYF.

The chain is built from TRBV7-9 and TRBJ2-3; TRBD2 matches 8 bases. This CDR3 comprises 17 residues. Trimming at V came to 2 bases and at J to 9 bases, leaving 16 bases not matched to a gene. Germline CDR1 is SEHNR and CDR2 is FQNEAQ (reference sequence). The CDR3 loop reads CASSLPPYGRADGTQYF. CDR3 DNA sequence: TGTGCCAGCAGCTTACCCCCCTACGGGAGGGCCGACGGGACGCAGTATTTT.

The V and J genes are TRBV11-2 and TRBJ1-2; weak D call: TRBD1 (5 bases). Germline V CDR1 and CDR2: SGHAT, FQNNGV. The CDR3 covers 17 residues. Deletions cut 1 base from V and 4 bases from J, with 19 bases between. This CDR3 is CASSLGEGEAVGYGYTF. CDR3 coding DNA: TGTGCCAGCAGCTTAGGTGAAGGGGAGGCGGTAGGCTATGGCTACACCTTC.

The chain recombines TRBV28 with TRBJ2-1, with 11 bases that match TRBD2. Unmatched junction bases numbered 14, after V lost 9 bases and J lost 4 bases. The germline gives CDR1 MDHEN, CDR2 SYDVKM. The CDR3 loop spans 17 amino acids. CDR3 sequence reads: CARRLAGITTPYNEQFF. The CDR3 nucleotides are TGTGCCAGAAGACTAGCGGGGATTACAACCCCTTACAATGAGCAGTTCTTC.